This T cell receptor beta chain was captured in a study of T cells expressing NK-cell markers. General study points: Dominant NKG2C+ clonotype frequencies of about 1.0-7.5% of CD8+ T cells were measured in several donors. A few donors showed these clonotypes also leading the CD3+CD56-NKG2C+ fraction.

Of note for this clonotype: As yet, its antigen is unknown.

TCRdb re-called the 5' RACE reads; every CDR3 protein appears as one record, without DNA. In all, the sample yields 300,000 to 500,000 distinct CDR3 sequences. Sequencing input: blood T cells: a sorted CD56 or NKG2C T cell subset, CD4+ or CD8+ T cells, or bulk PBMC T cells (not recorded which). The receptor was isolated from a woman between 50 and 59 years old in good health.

The CDR3: CASSYLNPNTEAFF. The genes are TRBV6-5 and TRBJ1-1. The CDR3 covers 14 residues. CDR1 MNHEY and CDR2 SVGAGI come from the germline V gene.